This T cell receptor (beta chain) was sequenced for a study of shared clonotypes between healthy human individuals. V shed 4 bases and J 2 bases; nucleotides not matched to a gene: 4. The CDR3 spans 15 residues. Germline assignment: CDR1 SGHDT and CDR2 YYEEEE. TCRdb keeps only in-frame clones here, not all; method: immunoSEQ multiplex PCR. The table includes 950,000 to 1,100,000 clones, roughly 70% detected once. This TCR derives from a man younger than 35 in good health. The sample taken for sequencing was memory CD4+ T cells sorted from blood. Subset: CD45RA-negative fraction. The J gene is TRBJ2-3, the V gene TRBV5-6, with 10 positions matching TRBD2. The CDR3 here is CASSQTSGVTDTQYF. The CDR3 DNA reads as TGTGCCAGCAGCCAAACTAGCGGGGTCACAGATACGCAGTATTTT. The full variable domain, completed using reference TRBV5-6 and TRBJ2-3, is DAGVTQSPTHLIKTRGQQVTLRCSPKSGHDTVSWYQQALGQGPQFIFQYYEEEERQRGNFPDRFSGHQFPNYSSELNVNALLLGDSALYLCASSQTSGVTDTQYFGPGTRLTVL.